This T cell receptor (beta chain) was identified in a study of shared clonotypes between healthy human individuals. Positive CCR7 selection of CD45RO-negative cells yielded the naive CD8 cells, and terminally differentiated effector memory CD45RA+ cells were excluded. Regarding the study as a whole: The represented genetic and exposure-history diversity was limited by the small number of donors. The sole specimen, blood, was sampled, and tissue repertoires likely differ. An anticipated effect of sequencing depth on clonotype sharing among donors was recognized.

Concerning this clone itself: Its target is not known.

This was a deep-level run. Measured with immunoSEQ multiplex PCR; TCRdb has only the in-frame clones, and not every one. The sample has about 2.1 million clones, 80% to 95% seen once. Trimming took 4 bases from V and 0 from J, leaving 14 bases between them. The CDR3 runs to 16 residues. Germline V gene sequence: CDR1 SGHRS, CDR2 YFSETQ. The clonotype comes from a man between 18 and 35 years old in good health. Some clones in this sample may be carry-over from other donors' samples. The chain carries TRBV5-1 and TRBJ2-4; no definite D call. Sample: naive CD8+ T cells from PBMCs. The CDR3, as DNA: TGCGCCAGCAGCCACACTCTAGGCCTAGCCAAAAACATTCAGTACTTC. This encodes CASSHTLGLAKNIQYF.